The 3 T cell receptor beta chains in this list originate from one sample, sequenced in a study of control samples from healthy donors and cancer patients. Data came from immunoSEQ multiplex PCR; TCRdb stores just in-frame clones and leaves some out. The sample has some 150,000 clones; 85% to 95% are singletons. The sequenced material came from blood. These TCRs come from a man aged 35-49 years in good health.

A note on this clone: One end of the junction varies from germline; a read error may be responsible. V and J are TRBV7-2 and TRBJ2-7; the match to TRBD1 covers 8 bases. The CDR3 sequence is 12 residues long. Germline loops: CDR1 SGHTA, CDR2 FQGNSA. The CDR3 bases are TGTGCCAGCACCAAGGGGGACAGGCCGATTGACTTC. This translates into CASTKGDRPIDF. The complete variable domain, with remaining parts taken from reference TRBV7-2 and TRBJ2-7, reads GAGVSQSPSNKVTEKGKDVELRCDPISGHTALYWYRQSLGQGLEFLIYFQGNSAPDKSGLPSDRFSAERTGGSVSTLTIQRTQQEDSAVYLCASTKGDRPIDFGPGTRLTVT.

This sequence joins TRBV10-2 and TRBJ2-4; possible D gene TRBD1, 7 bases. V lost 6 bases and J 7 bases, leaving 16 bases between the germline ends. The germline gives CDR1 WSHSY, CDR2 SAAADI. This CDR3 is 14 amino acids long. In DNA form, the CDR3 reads TGCGCCAGCAGAACACAGACAGGGAGGAACATTCAGTACTTC. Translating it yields CASRTQTGRNIQYF.

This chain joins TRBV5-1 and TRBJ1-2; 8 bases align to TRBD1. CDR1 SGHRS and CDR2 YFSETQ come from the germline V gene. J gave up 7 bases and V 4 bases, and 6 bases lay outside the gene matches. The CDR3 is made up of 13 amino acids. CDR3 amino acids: CASSLGQGSGYTF. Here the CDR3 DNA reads TGCGCCAGCAGCCTAGGACAGGGAAGTGGCTACACCTTC.